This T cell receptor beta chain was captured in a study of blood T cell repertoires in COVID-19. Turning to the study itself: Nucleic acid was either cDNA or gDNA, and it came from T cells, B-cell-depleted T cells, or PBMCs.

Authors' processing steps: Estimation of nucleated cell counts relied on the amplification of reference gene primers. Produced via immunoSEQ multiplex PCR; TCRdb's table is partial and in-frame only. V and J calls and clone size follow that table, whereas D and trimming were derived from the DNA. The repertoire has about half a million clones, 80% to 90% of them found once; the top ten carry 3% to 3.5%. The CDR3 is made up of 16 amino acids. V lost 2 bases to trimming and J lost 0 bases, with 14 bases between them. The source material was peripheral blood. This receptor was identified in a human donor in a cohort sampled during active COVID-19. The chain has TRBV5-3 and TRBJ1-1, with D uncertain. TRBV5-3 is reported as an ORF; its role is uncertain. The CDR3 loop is CARSFELQDMNTEAFF. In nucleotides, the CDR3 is TGTGCCAGAAGCTTCGAGTTACAAGACATGAACACTGAAGCTTTCTTT.